Following are 10 T cell receptor beta chains from one sample sequenced in a study of technical replicates of blood from several donors. The protocol was immunoSEQ multiplex PCR, while the TCRdb copy is restricted to in-frame clones and leaves out a portion. The profile shows tens of thousands of clones, roughly 94% of them singletons. Material: T cells isolated from PBMCs. The receptors stem from a human donor in good health.

The V and J genes are TRBV9 and TRBJ2-7, with 11 nucleotides matching TRBD2. The ends lost 1 base at V and 6 bases at J; junction bases unmatched: 12. Per germline, CDR1 SGDLS and CDR2 YYNGEE. The length of the CDR3 is 17 residues. CDR3 in DNA: TGTGCCAGCAGCGTATCGGCCGAACTAGCGGGAGTAGGCGAGCAGTACTTC. Translating gives CASSVSAELAGVGEQYF.

The V and J genes are TRBV2 and TRBJ1-5; D call uncertain. Germline V lookup: CDR1 SNHLY, CDR2 FYNNEI. The CDR3 consists of 14 residues. The V gene lost 0 bases and the J gene lost 7 bases, with 10 bases spanning the gap. The CDR3 spells CASSEAPILQPQHF. CDR3 DNA sequence: TGTGCCAGCAGTGAAGCCCCTATTTTGCAGCCCCAGCATTTT.

The chain has TRBV30 and TRBJ1-1; 7 positions agree with TRBD1. J lost 5 bases, V lost 1 base, and 4 bases had no gene match. The germline gives CDR1 GTSNPN, CDR2 SVGIG (reference sequence). The CDR3 has 13 residues. CDR3 DNA: TGTGCCTGGAGTGGTAACAGGGGAACTGAAGCTTTCTTT. This encodes CAWSGNRGTEAFF.

The chain links TRBV6-5 to TRBJ1-1; maybe TRBD1 (6 bases). Per the germline V gene, CDR1 is MNHEY and CDR2 is SVGAGI. This CDR3 region has 12 residues. Trimming pared 8 bases from V and 6 bases from J, leaving 13 bases between. CDR3 sequence: CASGKGVPEAFF. CDR3 coding DNA: TGTGCCAGCGGAAAGGGGGTCCCTGAAGCTTTCTTT.

There are a few counts of this clone. The chain has TRBV6-4 and TRBJ1-1; TRBD1 matches 7 bases. The CDR3 has 18 residues. Germline CDR1 and CDR2: MRHNA and SNTAGT. Trimming at V came to 0 bases and at J to 0 bases, leaving 10 bases not matched to a gene. The CDR3 sequence: CASSDSMGQRSLNTEAFF. DNA of the CDR3: TGTGCCAGCAGTGACTCGATGGGACAGAGATCATTGAACACTGAAGCTTTCTTT.

V gene TRBV25-1 combines with J gene TRBJ2-5; 7 positions match TRBD1. The junction had 4 bases not matched to a gene; V was cut back by 3 bases and J by 0 bases. This CDR3 has 15 amino acids. In germline, CDR1 is MGHDK, CDR2 SYGVNS. CDR3 sequence (DNA): TGTGCCAGCAGTGATGGACAGGAATACCAAGAGACCCAGTACTTC. Amino acids: CASSDGQEYQETQYF. The complete variable domain, with remaining parts taken from reference TRBV25-1 and TRBJ2-5, reads EADIYQTPRYLVIGTGKKITLECSQTMGHDKMYWYQQDPGMELHLIHYSYGVNSTEKGDLSSESTVSRIRTEHFPLTLESARPSHTSQYLCASSDGQEYQETQYFGPGTRLLVL.

The V and J genes are TRBV7-9 and TRBJ2-7, with D maybe TRBD2 (6 bases). Per the germline V gene, CDR1 is SEHNR and CDR2 is FQNEAQ (reference sequence). Deletions cut 1 base from V and 6 bases from J, with 7 bases between. CDR3 size: 12 residues. CDR3 amino acids: CASSLGGGEQYF. The CDR3 bases are TGTGCCAGCAGCTTAGGGGGAGGCGAGCAGTACTTC.

The V call is TRBV9, the J call TRBJ2-1, with 8 bases lining up with TRBD1. The CDR3 covers 16 residues. Looked up from germline, CDR1 is SGDLS and CDR2 is YYNGEE. The V gene end was trimmed by 0 bases and the J gene end by 8 bases; junction bases not matched to a gene: 10. The CDR3 sequence: CASSVGQGPGSDEQFF. The CDR3 DNA reads TGTGCCAGCAGCGTAGGACAGGGGCCCGGCTCAGATGAGCAGTTCTTC.

The genes are TRBV27 and TRBJ1-4, with unresolved D. The length of the CDR3 is 13 residues. CDR1 and CDR2 (germline): MNHEY, SMNVEV (reference sequence). The V and J ends lost 5 bases and 4 bases respectively, with 8 bases between them. The CDR3 here is CASSVRVNEKLFF. The CDR3 bases are TGTGCCAGCAGTGTGCGGGTTAATGAAAAACTGTTTTTT.

The V gene is TRBV15, the J gene TRBJ1-1; D is unresolved. The CDR3 consists of 14 residues. V lost 1 base and J 1 base, leaving 7 bases between the germline ends. In germline, CDR1 is LNHNV, CDR2 YYDKDF (reference sequence). CDR3 region: CATSRVTRNTEAFF. In DNA, the CDR3 is TGTGCCACCAGCAGAGTTACGAGGAACACTGAAGCTTTCTTT.